Presented here are 3 T cell receptor beta chains from one specimen sequenced in a study of Tregs in tolerant kidney transplant recipients. Mixed chimerism was transient after nonmyeloablative marrow transplants from related graft donors. TCRdb's table, derived via immunoSEQ multiplex PCR, lists solely in-frame clones and lacks some. Altogether 54,000 or so clones are present, approximately 91% being singletons, with the ten largest covering roughly 15%. The sample here was CD8+ T cells from blood (PBMCs), taken 24 months after the transplant. All receptors come from a human patient who received a combined kidney and bone marrow transplant. Some T cells may possibly be graft donor cells.

The chain couples TRBV9 to TRBJ2-1, with TRBD2 identical over 8 bases. After removal of 0 bases from V and 5 bases from J, the junction contained 4 bases not matched to a gene. Germline loops: CDR1 SGDLS, CDR2 YYNGEE. The CDR3 sequence is 15 residues long. The CDR3, as DNA: TGTGCCAGCAGCGTAGCGGGAGGGCCCAACAATGAGCAGTTCTTC. The encoded protein is CASSVAGGPNNEQFF.

The V gene is TRBV4-3, the J gene TRBJ2-3; weak D call: TRBD2 (6 bases). V shed 4 bases and J shed 5 bases, with 19 bases lying between them. The length of the CDR3 is 16 residues. CDR1 and CDR2 (germline): LGHNA, YSLEER. CDR3 DNA: TGCGCCAGCAGCCGATCTTTGAGACTAGACGGAGATACGCAGTATTTT. Translated, it gives CASSRSLRLDGDTQYF.

CDR3 region: CASSVAASYEQYF. The CDR3 DNA sequence: TGTGCCAGCAGCGTGGCGGCGTCCTACGAGCAGTACTTC. This sequence joins TRBV9 and TRBJ2-7; D gene ambiguous. Per germline, CDR1 SGDLS and CDR2 YYNGEE. The CDR3 has 13 amino acids. Trimming took 2 bases from V and 1 from J, leaving 7 bases between them.